One and the same sample provided the 20 T cell receptor beta chains below, sequenced in a study of neurological immune-mediated disorders. MiXCR, run by TCRdb on the 5' RACE reads, gives a single entry per CDR3 protein. The sample has 65,000 to 75,000 distinct CDR3 sequences, approximately 4.6% seen once. Sequencing input: PBMCs. Every receptor here comes from an older woman with multiple sclerosis.

This clonotype came up a few times. The CDR3 DNA reads TGTGCCAGCAGCTTAGTGGGGGACAGTACGGGATCCAATCAGCCCCAGCATTTT. Translation: CASSLVGDSTGSNQPQHF. The chain recombines TRBV7-2 with TRBJ1-5; 7 bases fit TRBD1. Germline V gene sequence: CDR1 SGHTA, CDR2 FQGNSA. The V segment lost 1 base and the J segment 3 bases; nucleotides outside the gene matches: 12. CDR3 length: 18 residues.

This chain links TRBV5-1 with TRBJ2-3; 7 bases agree with TRBD1. CDR3 length equals 14 residues. The ends lost 4 bases at V and 3 bases at J; junction bases unmatched: 5. Germline-derived CDR1 and CDR2 are SGHRS and YFSETQ. CDR3 residues: CASSVGQETDTQYF. The CDR3 nucleotides read TGCGCCAGCAGCGTTGGACAGGAGACAGATACGCAGTATTTT.

The gene calls are TRBV20-1 and TRBJ1-4, with 12 bases fitting TRBD1. CDR1 DFQATT and CDR2 SNEGSKA come from the germline V gene (reference sequence). The CDR3 is 15 residues long. Trimming removed 2 bases from V and 7 bases from J; junction bases left unmatched: 5. The CDR3 DNA reads as TGCAGTGCTAGACCCGGGACAGGGGGCGGTGAAAAACTGTTTTTT. This sequence encodes CSARPGTGGGEKLFF.

This clonotype was counted ten times or more. V gene TRBV5-1 combines with J gene TRBJ2-7, with 8 positions matching TRBD1. The J segment lost 3 bases and the V segment lost 5 bases, leaving 7 bases of the junction unmatched. CDR3 length equals 14 residues. CDR1 SGHRS and CDR2 YFSETQ come from the germline V gene. CDR3 DNA sequence: TGCGCCAGCAGTCTGGACAGGGTAAACTACGAGCAGTACTTC. It is translated as CASSLDRVNYEQYF.

This clonotype was seen repeatedly, ten times or more. The rearrangement uses TRBV9 and TRBJ1-6, with a tentative D call TRBD1 (5 bases). CDR3 length equals 13 residues. From germline, CDR1 is SGDLS and CDR2 YYNGEE. Trimming removed 2 bases at V and 5 bases at J, with 5 bases between. In DNA form, the CDR3 reads TGTGCCAGCAGCGTGGACAATAATTCACCCCTCCACTTT. Protein product: CASSVDNNSPLHF.

This clonotype was observed many times. The chain combines TRBV12-3 or TRBV12-4 with TRBJ1-1; 7 bases fit TRBD1. This CDR3 is 12 amino acids long. Trimming took 7 bases from V and 5 from J; bases not matched to a gene: 4. The CDR3 protein is CASKQQGTEAFF. In DNA, the CDR3 is TGTGCCAGCAAACAACAGGGGACTGAAGCTTTCTTT.

This clonotype occurred many times. The chain uses TRBV7-2 and TRBJ2-7; TRBD2 is a possible D gene (6 bases). The germline V gene has CDR1 SGHTA and CDR2 FQGNSA. The CDR3 covers 15 residues. V was shortened by 4 bases and J by 2 bases, with 15 bases between the two germline ends. The CDR3 bases are TGTGCCAGCAGCTCCGAAAGGTCGGGGGCCTACGAGCAGTACTTC. Its protein product is CASSSERSGAYEQYF.

This clonotype was observed a handful of times. Given a much more abundant clone one base away, this may be a read error. The V call is TRBV20-1, the J call TRBJ2-1, with a tentative D call TRBD2 (5 bases). The CDR3 consists of 15 residues. The ends were cut back, 6 bases at V and 0 bases at J, with 15 bases in the middle. Germline V CDR1 and CDR2: DFQATT, SNEGSKA (reference sequence). CDR3 in amino acids: CSAAHSGSSYNEQFF. CDR3 sequence (DNA): TGCAGTGCCGCCCACAGCGGCAGCTCCTACAATGAGCAGTTCTTC.

The sample holds many counts of this clonotype. The chain joins TRBV7-9 to TRBJ2-7; no firm D call. The CDR3 totals 12 residues. CDR1 SEHNR and CDR2 FQNEAQ come from the germline V gene (reference sequence). Trimming removed 4 bases at V and 6 bases at J, with 10 bases between. The CDR3 spells CASSSPTLEQYF. CDR3 DNA sequence: TGTGCCAGCAGCTCACCCACGCTCGAGCAGTACTTC.

This clonotype was observed at least ten times. The V call is TRBV12-3 or TRBV12-4, the J call TRBJ2-5; no clear D gene. The length of the CDR3 is 12 residues. Trimming removed 1 base at V and 4 bases at J, with 4 bases between. The CDR3 is CASSLVRETQYF. CDR3 DNA sequence: TGTGCCAGCAGTTTAGTGAGAGAGACCCAGTACTTC.

This clonotype was recorded at least ten times. CDR3: CASSREHQRYTQYF. CDR3 DNA sequence: TGTGCCAGCAGCCGAGAACACCAGCGTTATACGCAGTATTTT. This chain connects TRBV7-2 to TRBJ2-3, with unresolved D. The CDR3 is 14 residues long. CDR1 is SGHTA and CDR2 is FQGNSA in the germline V gene. V lost 5 bases and J lost 7, with 16 bases in between.

This clonotype was counted ten times or more. The rearrangement uses TRBV5-6 and TRBJ2-1; TRBD2 matches at 7 bases. After removal of 2 bases from V and 9 bases from J, the junction contained 17 bases not matched to a gene. Germline CDR1 is SGHDT and CDR2 is YYEEEE. The CDR3 runs 17 residues. The CDR3 DNA reads TGTGCCAGCAGCTTCTCTTTATTGGCGGGAGTTGAGGGTGAGCAGTTCTTC. Translation: CASSFSLLAGVEGEQFF.

This clonotype was detected ten times or more. The chain is built from TRBV29-1 and TRBJ2-5, with 7 bases matching TRBD1. This CDR3 contains 15 residues. The trim removed 4 bases at V and 4 bases at J, leaving 12 bases unmatched. CDR1 is SQVTM, CDR2 ANQGSEA, per germline. CDR3: CSVAPGYPGGETQYF. In DNA, the CDR3 is TGCAGCGTTGCACCGGGCTACCCAGGGGGAGAGACCCAGTACTTC.

This clonotype was seen at least ten times. The chain carries TRBV20-1 and TRBJ2-5, with 7 bases that match TRBD1. Germline CDR1 is DFQATT and CDR2 is SNEGSKA (reference sequence). The ends lost 2 bases at V and 2 bases at J; junction bases unmatched: 11. This CDR3 has 16 amino acids. The chain's CDR3 is CSARPFTTGAQETQYF. The CDR3 coding sequence is TGCAGTGCTAGACCGTTTACAACAGGGGCACAAGAGACCCAGTACTTC.

This clonotype was seen a handful of times. Possible read error: a much larger clone is one base away. The chain joins TRBV3-1 to TRBJ2-7, with 7 nucleotides matching TRBD1. The CDR3 loop spans 14 amino acids. V lost 4 bases and J lost 7; bases outside the gene matches: 10. CDR1 is LGHDT and CDR2 is YNNKEL in the germline V gene (reference sequence). CDR3 bases: TGTGCCAGCAGCCGTGTGACAGGGTGGAAAGAGCAGTACTTC. This encodes CASSRVTGWKEQYF.

This clonotype was recorded many times. The chain joins TRBV5-1 to TRBJ2-2, with D perhaps TRBD1 or TRBD2 (5 bases each). V lost 3 bases and J lost 8, with 11 bases in between. CDR3 length equals 13 residues. The germline V gene has CDR1 SGHRS and CDR2 YFSETQ. CDR3 region: CASSSGARGELFF. The CDR3 DNA reads TGCGCCAGCAGCTCCGGGGCCAGGGGGGAGCTGTTTTTT.

This clonotype was seen repeatedly, ten times or more. This chain connects TRBV25-1 to TRBJ2-1; 11 positions agree with TRBD2. The CDR3 is made up of 15 amino acids. V trimming: 8 bases; J trimming: 7 bases; junction bases outside the gene matches: 10. CDR1 is MGHDK and CDR2 is SYGVNS in the germline V gene. The CDR3 is CASARTSGRWNEQFF. DNA of the CDR3: TGTGCCAGCGCCAGAACTAGCGGGAGATGGAATGAGCAGTTCTTC.

To note about this clonotype: A much larger clone sits a single nucleotide away, making a read error possible. This sequence joins TRBV12-3 or TRBV12-4 and TRBJ2-7, with D perhaps being TRBD1 or TRBD2 (6 bases each). The CDR3 consists of 14 residues. Trimming took off 6 bases at V and 6 bases at J, with 18 bases between the two ends. CDR3 DNA: TGTGCCAGCAGGCAACCCTGGGGGGCCGTCGAGCAGTACTTC. Translating gives CASRQPWGAVEQYF.

This clonotype was observed many times. V gene TRBV6-6 combines with J gene TRBJ1-1, with D perhaps TRBD1 (5 bases). V gave up 4 bases and J gave up 0 bases, with 9 bases separating them. Germline CDR1 MNHNY, CDR2 SVGAGI (reference sequence). The CDR3 runs to 14 residues. The CDR3 region is CASSSGPMNTEAFF. CDR3 DNA: TGTGCCAGCAGTTCGGGACCCATGAACACTGAAGCTTTCTTT.

Ten or more counts support this clonotype. The chain employs TRBV7-2 and TRBJ2-3; 7 nucleotides match TRBD1. Germline values: CDR1 SGHTA, CDR2 FQGNSA. The CDR3 has 14 amino acids. Germline trimming cut 5 bases from V and 5 bases from J; bases unmatched to any gene: 7. The CDR3 loop reads CASSADRARDTQYF. CDR3 bases: TGTGCCAGCAGCGCCGACAGGGCACGAGATACGCAGTATTTT. The full variable domain, with the rest looked up from reference TRBV7-2 and TRBJ2-3, is GAGVSQSPSNKVTEKGKDVELRCDPISGHTALYWYRQSLGQGLEFLIYFQGNSAPDKSGLPSDRFSAERTGGSVSTLTIQRTQQEDSAVYLCASSADRARDTQYFGPGTRLTVL.